What follows is one TCR beta chain and its context. The antigen is not known. TCRdb's copy holds only in-frame clones and misses some; the assay was immunoSEQ multiplex PCR. This table holds about 140,000 clones, 75% to 85% found once. These data originate in a study of cytotoxic CD8 clonotypes in ibrutinib-treated CLL. Background on the study: Response samples followed a median about 12 months of treatment, range 6 to 36. Findings and limits, study-wide: Before falling back toward baseline at progression, clonality had risen at the time of ibrutinib response. Baseline clonality, higher than in age-matched healthy donors, tracked circulating CD8+ T-cell counts.

Unmatched junction bases numbered 6, after V lost 0 bases and J lost 5 bases. The germline gives CDR1 SGHAT, CDR2 FQDESV (reference sequence). The CDR3 totals 15 residues. The sample in question was PBMCs, obtained after 36 months of ibrutinib treatment. J is TRBJ2-7 and V is TRBV11-1, with TRBD2 matching over 8 bases. The receptor comes from a human donor with chronic lymphocytic leukemia. CDR3 region: CASSLASGDLDEQYF. CDR3 nucleotide sequence: TGTGCCAGCAGCTTAGCTAGCGGGGACCTCGACGAGCAGTACTTC.